This entry concerns a single T cell receptor beta chain. The sample originates from a study of early T cells in non-severe SARS-CoV-2 infection. MiXCR was run by TCRdb on the 5' RACE reads, yielding one entry per CDR3 protein. The repertoire holds just under 85,000 distinct CDR3 sequences, with more than 9% as singletons. CDR3 size: 13 residues. V gave up 6 bases and J gave up 2 bases, with 8 bases separating them. Germline values: CDR1 MDHEN, CDR2 SYDVKM. This TCR was sampled from an adult who was a healthcare worker with PCR-confirmed SARS-CoV-2 infection or an uninfected control (not recorded which). The specimen was whole blood, collected at baseline. The rearrangement uses TRBV28 and TRBJ2-4; D ambiguous. The CDR3 reads CASRRGPKNIQYF. DNA of the CDR3: TGTGCCAGCAGACGTGGTCCCAAAAACATTCAGTACTTC.